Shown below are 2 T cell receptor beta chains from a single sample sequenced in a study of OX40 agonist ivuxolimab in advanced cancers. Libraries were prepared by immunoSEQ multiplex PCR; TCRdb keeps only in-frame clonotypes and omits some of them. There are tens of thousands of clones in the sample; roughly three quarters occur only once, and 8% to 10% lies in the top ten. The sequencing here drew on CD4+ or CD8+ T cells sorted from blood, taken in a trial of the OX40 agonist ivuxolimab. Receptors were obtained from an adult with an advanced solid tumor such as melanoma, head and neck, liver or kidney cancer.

The CDR3 nucleotides are TGCAGCGTGGAGGGAGGGGGCGACTATGGCTACACCTTC. Residues: CSVEGGGDYGYTF. The V gene is TRBV29-1, the J gene TRBJ1-2; 7 bases are shared with TRBD1. In germline, CDR1 is SQVTM, CDR2 ANQGSEA. This CDR3 is built from 13 residues. The V and J ends lost 6 bases and 3 bases, in that order; junction bases with no gene match: 7. Complete variable domain (other parts from reference TRBV29-1 and TRBJ1-2): SAVISQKPSRDICQRGTSLTIQCQVDSQVTMMFWYRQQPGQSLTLIATANQGSEATYESGFVIDKFPISRPNLTFSTLTVSNMSPEDSSIYLCSVEGGGDYGYTFGSGTRLTVV.

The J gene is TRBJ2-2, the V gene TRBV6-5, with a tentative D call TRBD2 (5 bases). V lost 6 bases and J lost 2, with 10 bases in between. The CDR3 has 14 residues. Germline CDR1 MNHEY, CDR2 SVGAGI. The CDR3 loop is CASSAGVNTGELFF. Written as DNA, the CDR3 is TGTGCCAGCAGCGCCGGGGTTAACACCGGGGAGCTGTTTTTT.